This entry lists 27 T cell receptor beta chains sequenced from one sample in a study of T cells in Graves' hyperthyroidism and ophthalmopathy. RNA transcripts provided the source from which TCR beta CDR3 regions were amplified. The HTBI primer set served for first-round RT-PCR of the TCR CDR3. MiXCR, run by TCRdb on the multiplex PCR reads, gives a single entry per CDR3 protein. The table shows 750,000 to 900,000 distinct CDR3 sequences, with roughly 37% occurring only once. Sequencing input: blood. The receptors come from a man aged 18 to 29 with Graves' hyperthyroidism.

The chain employs TRBV3-1 and TRBJ2-6; D is possibly TRBD2 (6 bases). From germline, CDR1 is LGHDT and CDR2 YNNKEL (reference sequence). This CDR3 is built from 16 residues. V shed 6 bases and J shed 2 bases, with 14 bases lying between them. CDR3 region: CASREGREAGANVLTF. CDR3 nucleotide sequence: TGTGCCAGCAGGGAAGGCAGGGAGGCTGGGGCCAACGTCCTGACTTTC.

This clonotype occurred once. The chain carries TRBV27 and TRBJ1-2; a weak D match, TRBD1 (5 bases). The V end was cut by 6 bases, the J end by 4 bases, with 12 bases between. CDR1 is MNHEY, CDR2 SMNVEV, per germline (reference sequence). There are 13 residues in the CDR3. This chain's CDR3 is CASRPGSGYGYTF. CDR3 sequence (DNA): TGTGCCAGCAGACCAGGGAGCGGCTATGGCTACACCTTC.

The table lists this clonotype with many counts. The chain has TRBV7-9 and TRBJ1-1; D is unresolved. Per the germline V gene, CDR1 is SEHNR and CDR2 is FQNEAQ (reference sequence). V shed 5 bases and J shed 3 bases, with 16 bases lying between them. This CDR3 is built from 15 residues. For the CDR3, the DNA is TGTGCCAGCAGCCCAGCAGAGCGTACGTACACTGAAGCTTTCTTT. It translates to CASSPAERTYTEAFF.

This clonotype was seen repeatedly, ten times or more. This chain uses TRBV2 with TRBJ1-1; tentatively, D is TRBD1 (5 bases). There are 12 residues in the CDR3. V was pared by 8 bases and J by 7 bases, with 14 bases between. Germline V lookup: CDR1 SNHLY, CDR2 FYNNEI. The CDR3 nucleotides read TGTGCCAGCCTAGTCGGACACGGTGAAGCTTTCTTT. Its translation: CASLVGHGEAFF.

This clonotype was observed a few times. The chain couples TRBV20-1 to TRBJ2-7; the D is unclear. Trimming shortened V by 6 bases and J by 2 bases, and 17 bases separated the two germline ends. CDR1 DFQATT and CDR2 SNEGSKA come from the germline V gene (reference sequence). The length of the CDR3 is 14 residues. CDR3 DNA sequence: TGCAGTGCCGAATCTAGAATTGGCGCCTACGAGCAGTACTTC. It translates to CSAESRIGAYEQYF.

The chain combines TRBV5-4 with TRBJ2-2; D is perhaps TRBD1 (6 bases). From germline, CDR1 is SGHNT and CDR2 YYREEE (reference sequence). Between the trimmed V and J ends, which lost 7 bases and 2 bases, there was a span of 9 bases. The CDR3 runs 13 residues. The CDR3 sequence is CASQGQNTGELFF. The CDR3 DNA is TGTGCCAGCCAGGGACAAAACACCGGGGAGCTGTTTTTT.

This clonotype was picked up many times. The chain couples TRBV7-2 to TRBJ2-6; no firm D call. Germline assignment: CDR1 SGHTA and CDR2 FQGNSA. This CDR3 has 13 residues. V was shortened by 8 bases and J by 0 bases, with 5 bases between the two germline ends. The CDR3 bases are TGTGCCAGCGCTCGCTCTGGGGCCAACGTCCTGACTTTC. It encodes CASARSGANVLTF.

This clonotype came up once. The V call is TRBV5-6, the J call TRBJ1-6; TRBD1 agrees at 7 bases. The germline CDR1 and CDR2 sequences are SGHDT and YYEEEE. The CDR3 is 16 residues long. Trimming at V came to 4 bases and at J to 8 bases, leaving 12 bases not matched to a gene. The CDR3 nucleotides are TGTGCCAGCAGCCAAGATGAAGGGGGCGCATATTCACCCCTCCACTTT. It translates to CASSQDEGGAYSPLHF.

The chain joins TRBV12-5 to TRBJ2-7; D possibly uses TRBD1 or TRBD2 (7 bases each). Trimming cost V 8 bases and J 3 bases, with 17 bases left between them. The CDR3 is 14 amino acids. The germline V gene encodes CDR1 LGHNT and CDR2 FRNRAP. The CDR3: CASSPGGVNYEQYF. In nucleotides, the CDR3 is TGTGCTAGTAGTCCAGGGGGGGTTAACTACGAGCAGTACTTC.

This clonotype was seen only a few times. The chain uses TRBV5-6 and TRBJ1-6; tentative D call: TRBD1 (6 bases). The CDR3 loop spans 15 amino acids. The V end was cut by 4 bases, the J end by 6 bases, with 14 bases between. CDR1 is SGHDT, CDR2 YYEEEE, per germline. The CDR3, as DNA: TGTGCCAGCAGCCCCCTGGACAGCGTTAATTCACCCCTCCACTTT. This gives the protein CASSPLDSVNSPLHF.

The rearrangement joins TRBV7-9 to TRBJ2-3, with unresolved D. The V end lost 5 bases, the J end lost 6 bases, and 9 bases lay between the germline ends. The CDR3 is 12 amino acids. Per the germline V gene, CDR1 is SEHNR and CDR2 is FQNEAQ (reference sequence). The CDR3 nucleotides are TGTGCCAGCAGCCAAGCTGCGGATACGCAGTATTTT. This sequence encodes CASSQAADTQYF.

The chain has TRBV15 and TRBJ1-5; TRBD1 might be the D (6 bases). This CDR3 spans 16 amino acids. Trimming removed 4 bases at V and 3 bases at J, with 16 bases between. The germline gives CDR1 LNHNV, CDR2 YYDKDF (reference sequence). CDR3 region: CATSKGLGADNQPQHF. CDR3 in DNA: TGTGCCACCAGCAAGGGTCTGGGGGCCGACAATCAGCCCCAGCATTTT.

The rearrangement links TRBV6-1 to TRBJ2-7; D may be TRBD1 (5 bases). V gave up 6 bases and J gave up 5 bases, with 14 bases separating them. CDR1 and CDR2 (germline): MNHNS, SASEGT. The CDR3 is made up of 13 amino acids. The CDR3: CASRVTVGDEQYF. The CDR3 bases are TGTGCCAGCAGGGTGACAGTAGGGGACGAGCAGTACTTC.

The genes are TRBV6-5 and TRBJ1-1; a weak D match, TRBD1 (6 bases). The CDR3 totals 14 residues. Germline CDR1 is MNHEY and CDR2 is SVGAGI. Deletions cut 4 bases from V and 4 bases from J, with 13 bases between. As DNA, the CDR3 is TGTGCCAGCAGTTCCCCAGGGGTACGCACTGAAGCTTTCTTT. Protein product: CASSSPGVRTEAFF.

This clonotype turned up a few times. The rearrangement links TRBV9 to TRBJ2-7, with D uncertain. The germline gives CDR1 SGDLS, CDR2 YYNGEE. The CDR3 spans 16 residues. V lost 0 bases and J lost 5, with 18 bases in between. CDR3 bases: TGTGCCAGCAGCGTAGGTCCCATTTTTTCTCGGGACGAGCAGTACTTC. It codes for CASSVGPIFSRDEQYF.

Comments on this clonotype: One base away lies a much larger clone, so this may be a sequencing read error. The V gene is TRBV20-1, the J gene TRBJ1-1; D gene unclear. The germline V gene has CDR1 DFQATT and CDR2 SNEGSKA (reference sequence). Trimming pared 8 bases from V and 6 bases from J, leaving 4 bases between. CDR3 length: 8 amino acids. For the CDR3, the DNA is TGCAGTACCCCTGAAGCTTTCTTT. It encodes CSTPEAFF.

The chain combines TRBV10-3 with TRBJ1-2, with D hard to call. Between the trimmed V and J ends, which lost 9 bases and 8 bases, there was a span of 16 bases. The germline V gene encodes CDR1 ENHRY and CDR2 SYGVKD. The CDR3 covers 12 residues. Here the CDR3 reads CAIHPGYMGYTF. The CDR3 DNA reads as TGTGCCATACACCCGGGGTACATGGGCTACACCTTC.

The V and J genes are TRBV29-1 and TRBJ1-2; D possibly corresponds to TRBD1 (5 bases). Trimming removed 6 bases at V and 0 bases at J, with 11 bases between. Germline loops: CDR1 SQVTM, CDR2 ANQGSEA. The CDR3 consists of 13 residues. The CDR3 loop is CSVRDGTNYGYTF. CDR3 nucleotides: TGCAGCGTCCGGGACGGGACTAACTATGGCTACACCTTC.

This clonotype has ten or more counts. The chain couples TRBV7-2 to TRBJ2-7; D not resolved. Deletions cut 5 bases from V and 5 bases from J, with 13 bases between. Per the germline V gene, CDR1 is SGHTA and CDR2 is FQGNSA. This CDR3 comprises 13 residues. The CDR3, as DNA: TGTGCCAGCAGCCACATCGTCCTGGACGAGCAGTACTTC. It codes for CASSHIVLDEQYF.

As concerns this clonotype: The junction departs from the called germline gene at one end, perhaps through a read error. The chain employs TRBV19 and TRBJ2-7; the D gene could be TRBD1 or TRBD2 (5 bases each). The CDR3 runs 13 residues. Germline-derived CDR1 and CDR2 are LNHDA and SQIVND (reference sequence). CDR3 nucleotides: TGTGTCAGTAGTAATCAGGGAGCGGACCAGCAGTACTTC. This encodes CVSSNQGADQQYF.

The gene calls are TRBV15 and TRBJ2-7; D perhaps matches TRBD2 (5 bases). Germline V CDR1 and CDR2: LNHNV, YYDKDF (reference sequence). V was trimmed by 6 bases and J by 3 bases, leaving 15 bases between them. This CDR3 is 14 amino acids long. The CDR3 DNA reads TGTGCCACCAGTAGCTTAGCGAGAAGCTACGAGCAGTACTTC. This codes for CATSSLARSYEQYF.

J is TRBJ1-1 and V is TRBV3-1, with D uncertain. The CDR3 spans 14 residues. The V end was cut by 0 bases, the J end by 6 bases, with 11 bases between. The germline V gene has CDR1 LGHDT and CDR2 YNNKEL (reference sequence). As DNA, the CDR3 is TGTGCCAGCAGCCAAGATCTTGGGGTGGCTGAAGCTTTCTTT. The encoded protein is CASSQDLGVAEAFF.

In its sample, this clonotype was seen many times. The rearrangement joins TRBV19 to TRBJ1-5, with 8 bases aligning to TRBD1. Germline loops: CDR1 LNHDA, CDR2 SQIVND (reference sequence). The junction had 6 bases not matched to a gene; V was cut back by 6 bases and J by 2 bases. This CDR3 region has 15 residues. CDR3 nucleotide sequence: TGTGCCAGTAGCCAGACAGGGGTGGGCAATCAGCCCCAGCATTTT. Amino acid sequence: CASSQTGVGNQPQHF.

This clonotype appeared a few times. The rearrangement uses TRBV24-1 and TRBJ2-7; 9 bases fit TRBD1. With V trimmed by 10 bases and J by 7 bases, 13 bases remained unmatched. The germline CDR1 and CDR2 sequences are KGHDR and SFDVKD. The CDR3 is made up of 14 amino acids. The CDR3 coding sequence is TGTGCCACGATAATTAACAGGGGGCTGTGGGAGCAGTACTTC. Translating it yields CATIINRGLWEQYF.

This clonotype was recorded a few times. V usage is TRBV19 and J usage is TRBJ1-6, with D unclear. Germline CDR1 and CDR2: LNHDA and SQIVND (reference sequence). V dropped 2 bases and J dropped 10 bases, with 15 bases sitting between them. The CDR3 totals 15 residues. CDR3 loop: CASSINPHDGSPLHF. CDR3 DNA: TGTGCCAGTAGTATAAACCCTCACGACGGATCACCCCTCCACTTT.

The chain combines TRBV20-1 with TRBJ2-7; D perhaps matches TRBD1 (6 bases). This CDR3 spans 14 amino acids. Germline loops: CDR1 DFQATT, CDR2 SNEGSKA (reference sequence). Trimming shortened V by 3 bases and J by 3 bases, and 15 bases separated the two germline ends. This CDR3 is CSASGLTGIYEQYF. The CDR3 DNA is TGCAGTGCTAGCGGCCTGACAGGAATCTACGAGCAGTACTTC.

The V gene is TRBV20-1, the J gene TRBJ2-7; 7 positions match TRBD1. CDR1 and CDR2 (germline): DFQATT, SNEGSKA (reference sequence). With V trimmed by 5 bases and J by 6 bases, 7 bases remained unmatched. The CDR3 length is 12 residues. The CDR3 reads CSAGRTGPEQYF. The CDR3, as DNA: TGCAGTGCTGGACGGACAGGCCCCGAGCAGTACTTC.